Sequencing of this TCR beta chain was carried out in a study of blood T cell repertoires in COVID-19. Study context: PBMCs, B-cell-depleted T cells, or T cells were the source of the cDNA or gDNA that made up the material.

Individuals drawn from 24 US areas were about 18 to 89 years old. Participants were placed into cohorts based on the clinical history they reported. Study processing details: By means of reference gene primer amplification, nucleated cell counts were estimated. Only in-frame clones appear in the TCRdb table, and some are missing; sequencing was by immunoSEQ multiplex PCR. The D gene and trimming were derived from the DNA, and the V and J assignments and clone size from that table. The sample gives under 300,000 clones, 70% to 90% of which show up once; roughly 1.6% is in the top ten. Germline V gene lookup returns CDR1 LNHNV and CDR2 YYDKDF (reference sequence). The V and J ends lost 1 base and 0 bases respectively, with 12 bases between them. This CDR3 is 17 amino acids long.

The rearrangement joins TRBV15 to TRBJ1-4; no firm D call. The TCR originated in a woman aged 45-59 years who had recovered from COVID-19. The source material was PBMCs or T cells enriched from blood (not recorded which). This CDR3 reads CATSRARLTSTNEKLFF. In nucleotides, the CDR3 is TGTGCCACCAGCAGAGCGAGATTAACTTCAACTAATGAAAAACTGTTTTTT.